This record concerns one T cell receptor (beta chain) sequence. This record comes from a study of OX40 agonist ivuxolimab in advanced cancers. Study details: Patients received the agonistic anti-OX40 (CD134) antibody ivuxolimab.

The table came from immunoSEQ multiplex PCR; TCRdb's copy has only in-frame clones and leaves some out. Here the sample spans around 35,000 clones, about 88% being singletons. This CDR3 is 17 amino acids long. CDR1 and CDR2 (germline): SGHRS, YFSETQ. V lost 0 bases to trimming and J lost 9 bases; unmatched junction nucleotides: 11. The receptor was isolated from an adult with an advanced solid tumor such as melanoma, head and neck, liver or kidney cancer. The chain recombines TRBV5-1 with TRBJ2-1, with 11 bases matching TRBD2. The sequencing used CD4+ or CD8+ T cells sorted from blood, collected in a trial of the OX40 agonist ivuxolimab. CDR3 loop: CASSLESPGTSGGEQFF. The CDR3 DNA is TGCGCCAGCAGCTTGGAGTCGCCCGGGACTAGCGGAGGTGAGCAGTTCTTC.